The 25 T cell receptor beta chains below were found in one sample sequenced in a study of identical twins. A single record per CDR3 protein comes from TCRdb applying MiXCR to the 5' RACE reads. The sample records approximately 500,000 distinct CDR3 sequences, approximately 25% being singletons. This sample also belongs to another study, concerning T cells expressing NK-cell markers.

Sample: CD4+ T cells sorted from blood. These TCRs come from a woman aged 18-29 years in good health.

The table lists this clonotype with a few counts. CDR3 nucleotides: TGCGCCAGCAGCTTGGGGGATGGCGGGAACACTGAAGCTTTCTTT. Translation gives CASSLGDGGNTEAFF. This sequence joins TRBV5-1 and TRBJ1-1, with D uncertain. The CDR3 is 15 residues long. Germline assignment: CDR1 SGHRS and CDR2 YFSETQ. V was pared by 0 bases and J by 1 base, with 10 bases between.

V gene TRBV10-3 combines with J gene TRBJ2-2; no clear D. The CDR3 runs 15 residues. Germline V gene data show CDR1 as ENHRY and CDR2 as SYGVKD. Trimming stripped 3 bases from V and 1 base from J, with 9 bases between. CDR3 sequence reads: CAISELTVNTGELFF. For the CDR3, the DNA is TGTGCCATCAGTGAACTAACGGTGAACACCGGGGAGCTGTTTTTT.

This clonotype was detected a few times. The J gene is TRBJ2-3, the V gene TRBV10-1; 7 bases match TRBD2. Trimming cost V 4 bases and J 4 bases; bases outside gene matches: 17. CDR3 size: 18 residues. The germline CDR1 and CDR2 sequences are WNHNN and SYGVQD (reference sequence). The CDR3 sequence is CASSGVAGESVLADTQYF. CDR3 DNA: TGCGCCAGCAGTGGGGTGGCGGGAGAATCGGTACTTGCAGATACGCAGTATTTT.

V gene TRBV27 combines with J gene TRBJ2-1; 7 nucleotides agree with TRBD1. The CDR3 runs to 15 residues. In germline, CDR1 is MNHEY, CDR2 SMNVEV (reference sequence). V shed 6 bases and J 3 bases; nucleotides not matched to a gene: 8. Written as DNA, the CDR3 is TGTGCCAGCAGCCGACAGGGCGCGTACTACAATGAGCAGTTCTTC. Amino acid sequence: CASSRQGAYYNEQFF.

The chain uses TRBV30 and TRBJ2-5; D is tentatively TRBD1 or TRBD2 (5 bases each). The CDR3 is 16 residues long. V was shortened by 2 bases and J by 5 bases, with 21 bases between the two germline ends. From germline, CDR1 is GTSNPN and CDR2 SVGIG (reference sequence). The CDR3 loop reads CAWSPKGREHRETQYF. CDR3 in DNA: TGTGCCTGGAGTCCGAAGGGACGGGAACACAGGGAGACCCAGTACTTC.

This rearrangement joins TRBV12-3 or TRBV12-4 to TRBJ2-1; D possibly corresponds to TRBD2 (5 bases). Trimming left V 6 bases short and J 8 bases short, with 14 bases between. The CDR3 is 13 residues long. In nucleotides, the CDR3 is TGTGCCAGCAGCCTACAGAGGGTTGATGAGCAGTTCTTC. Its translation is CASSLQRVDEQFF.

This clonotype was seen a few times. The chain is built from TRBV9 and TRBJ2-5; TRBD1 aligns across 9 bases. Germline CDR1 SGDLS, CDR2 YYNGEE. There are 15 residues in the CDR3. Trimming cost V 3 bases and J 0 bases; bases outside gene matches: 3. This chain's CDR3 is CASSAGTGNQETQYF. The CDR3 nucleotides read TGTGCCAGCAGCGCCGGGACAGGGAACCAAGAGACCCAGTACTTC.

There are a few counts of this clonotype. J is TRBJ2-5 and V is TRBV5-6, with TRBD1 identical over 7 bases. CDR3 size: 14 residues. V lost 0 bases to trimming and J lost 5 bases; unmatched junction nucleotides: 4. Germline-derived CDR1 and CDR2 are SGHDT and YYEEEE. This CDR3 reads CASSLEGAKETQYF. The CDR3 DNA sequence: TGTGCCAGCAGCTTGGAGGGGGCGAAGGAGACCCAGTACTTC.

This clonotype was counted between two and nine times. The CDR3 DNA reads as TGCGCCAGCAGCACAATTCCCGGGACTAGCGGCTACAATGAGCAGTTCTTC. Protein: CASSTIPGTSGYNEQFF. This chain uses TRBV5-1 with TRBJ2-1; 11 positions agree with TRBD2. This CDR3 spans 17 amino acids. Germline lookup yields CDR1 SGHRS and CDR2 YFSETQ. Trimming cost V 4 bases and J 3 bases; bases outside gene matches: 9.

V is TRBV5-1 and J is TRBJ2-3, with TRBD2 as a possible D gene (6 bases). The CDR3 has 16 amino acids. CDR1 is SGHRS, CDR2 YFSETQ, per germline. V was trimmed by 1 base and J by 1 base, leaving 13 bases between them. CDR3 DNA sequence: TGCGCCAGCAGCTTGTTCGGGGGAGCGCGCACAGATACGCAGTATTTT. Translation gives CASSLFGGARTDTQYF. Based on the CDR3 plus reference TRBV5-1 and TRBJ2-3, the full variable domain is KAGVTQTPRYLIKTRGQQVTLSCSPISGHRSVSWYQQTPGQGLQFLFEYFSETQRNKGNFPGRFSGRQFSNSRSEMNVSTLELGDSALYLCASSLFGGARTDTQYFGPGTRLTVL.

The chain carries TRBV29-1 and TRBJ2-5, with 7 bases identical to TRBD2. J was trimmed by 5 bases and V by 3 bases; bases with no gene match: 6. CDR1 is SQVTM, CDR2 ANQGSEA, per germline. The length of the CDR3 is 13 residues. The CDR3 spells CSVDGGGGETQYF. CDR3 nucleotides: TGCAGCGTTGATGGCGGGGGAGGGGAGACCCAGTACTTC.

This clonotype appeared a few times. V gene TRBV12-3 or TRBV12-4 combines with J gene TRBJ2-6, with D perhaps matching TRBD2 (5 bases). Trimming took off 7 bases at V and 1 base at J, with 8 bases between the two ends. The CDR3 loop spans 14 amino acids. For the CDR3, the DNA is TGTGCCAGCACGGGCGGGTCTGGGGCCAACGTCCTGACTTTC. Protein: CASTGGSGANVLTF.

The chain employs TRBV27 and TRBJ2-3; 9 nucleotides line up with TRBD2. Germline values: CDR1 MNHEY, CDR2 SMNVEV (reference sequence). The CDR3 length is 16 residues. The ends lost 2 bases at V and 4 bases at J; junction bases unmatched: 7. The CDR3 sequence: CASSLLSGTSSDTQYF. In nucleotides, the CDR3 is TGTGCCAGCAGTTTACTGTCCGGGACTAGCTCAGATACGCAGTATTTT.

This clonotype turned up a few times. The chain carries TRBV12-3 or TRBV12-4 and TRBJ1-1; D gene ambiguous. CDR3 length equals 14 residues. The V gene lost 2 bases and the J gene lost 4 bases, with 11 bases spanning the gap. CDR3 loop: CASSLFRKGTEAFF. The CDR3 nucleotides read TGTGCCAGCAGTTTATTCCGGAAGGGCACTGAAGCTTTCTTT.

This clonotype occurred a few times. This chain connects TRBV7-2 to TRBJ2-7; TRBD2 aligns across 8 bases. This CDR3 is 14 amino acids long. Trimming cost V 6 bases and J 5 bases; bases outside gene matches: 9. Germline CDR1 reads SGHTA; CDR2 reads FQGNSA. The CDR3 loop reads CASRLSGSSNEQYF. In DNA form, the CDR3 reads TGTGCCAGCAGATTGAGCGGGAGCAGCAACGAGCAGTACTTC.

This clonotype came up once. This chain connects TRBV6-1 to TRBJ2-7; no firm D call. CDR1 and CDR2 (germline): MNHNS, SASEGT. Trimming removed 5 bases from V and 1 base from J, with 9 bases in between. The CDR3 runs to 13 residues. CDR3: CASSRAISYEQYF. The CDR3 DNA reads TGTGCCAGCAGTCGGGCGATATCCTACGAGCAGTACTTC.

V is TRBV5-6 and J is TRBJ1-2, with D uncertain. V lost 1 base, J lost 0 bases, and 10 bases lay in between. The CDR3 is 15 residues long. The germline V gene encodes CDR1 SGHDT and CDR2 YYEEEE. CDR3 loop: CASSLLAGANYGYTF. Here the CDR3 DNA reads TGTGCCAGCAGCTTGTTGGCAGGAGCTAACTATGGCTACACCTTC.

The rearrangement joins TRBV10-2 to TRBJ1-1; D is ambiguous. The germline V gene encodes CDR1 WSHSY and CDR2 SAAADI. CDR3 length equals 11 residues. The V and J ends lost 10 bases and 5 bases respectively, with 11 bases between them. CDR3: CATSEGTEAFF. The CDR3 DNA is TGCGCCACCAGCGAGGGAACTGAAGCTTTCTTT.

This clonotype was seen only a few times. The CDR3 loop is CASRSTGQPQHF. The CDR3 region has the DNA TGTGCCAGCAGATCGACAGGTCAGCCCCAGCATTTT. The chain has TRBV12-3 or TRBV12-4 and TRBJ1-5; maybe TRBD1 (6 bases). The V gene lost 6 bases and the J gene lost 6 bases, with 9 bases spanning the gap. CDR3 length: 12 amino acids.

In this sample, this clonotype turned up a few times. The chain combines TRBV12-3 or TRBV12-4 with TRBJ2-1, with TRBD2 matching over 9 bases. The CDR3 has 17 residues. V shed 1 base, J shed 4 bases, and the junction held 8 bases outside the gene matches. CDR3 protein: CASSLEVLAGRYNEQFF. The CDR3 DNA is TGTGCCAGCAGTTTAGAAGTCCTAGCGGGGAGGTACAATGAGCAGTTCTTC.

The rearrangement uses TRBV9 and TRBJ2-7; TRBD2 aligns across 7 bases. This CDR3 has 16 amino acids. Germline CDR1 and CDR2: SGDLS and YYNGEE. Germline trimming cut 2 bases from V and 5 bases from J; bases unmatched to any gene: 13. CDR3 region: CASSVTGAPGGHEQYF. The CDR3, as DNA: TGTGCCAGCAGCGTTACCGGGGCCCCGGGAGGCCACGAGCAGTACTTC. Full variable domain (missing parts from reference TRBV9 and TRBJ2-7): DSGVTQTPKHLITATGQRVTLRCSPRSGDLSVYWYQQSLDQGLQFLIQYYNGEERAKGNILERFSAQQFPDLHSELNLSSLELGDSALYFCASSVTGAPGGHEQYFGPGTRLTVT.

The rearrangement joins TRBV28 to TRBJ2-7, with 9 nucleotides matching TRBD2. CDR1 MDHEN and CDR2 SYDVKM come from the germline V gene. V lost 2 bases and J lost 2; bases outside the gene matches: 7. CDR3 length: 16 amino acids. The CDR3 DNA follows: TGTGCCAGCAGTTTAGTTAGCGGGAGTTATCCCTACGAGCAGTACTTC. This encodes CASSLVSGSYPYEQYF.

The chain employs TRBV7-2 and TRBJ2-4; unclear D gene. Per germline, CDR1 SGHTA and CDR2 FQGNSA. V was trimmed by 0 bases and J by 8 bases, leaving 14 bases between them. This CDR3 is built from 15 residues. CDR3: CASSLAGIRYDIQYF. CDR3 coding DNA: TGTGCCAGCAGCTTAGCGGGAATCCGTTACGACATTCAGTACTTC. Variable domain in full (rest from reference TRBV7-2 and TRBJ2-4): GAGVSQSPSNKVTEKGKDVELRCDPISGHTALYWYRQSLGQGLEFLIYFQGNSAPDKSGLPSDRFSAERTGGSVSTLTIQRTQQEDSAVYLCASSLAGIRYDIQYFGAGTRLSVL.

The V call is TRBV7-8, the J call TRBJ2-6; 7 nucleotides align to TRBD1. The CDR3 runs to 14 residues. The germline gives CDR1 SGHVS, CDR2 FQNEAQ. With V trimmed by 6 bases and J by 9 bases, 8 bases remained unmatched. CDR3 protein: CASRQSGTVNVLTF. The DNA of the CDR3 is TGTGCCAGCAGGCAATCCGGGACAGTCAACGTCCTGACTTTC.

The chain has TRBV25-1 and TRBJ2-7; D is unresolved. V gave up 6 bases and J gave up 0 bases, with 15 bases separating them. CDR1 MGHDK and CDR2 SYGVNS come from the germline V gene. The CDR3 spans 15 residues. CDR3 nucleotides: TGTGCCAGCAGCCTTTTAGACGCGAACTCCTACGAGCAGTACTTC. Protein sequence: CASSLLDANSYEQYF.